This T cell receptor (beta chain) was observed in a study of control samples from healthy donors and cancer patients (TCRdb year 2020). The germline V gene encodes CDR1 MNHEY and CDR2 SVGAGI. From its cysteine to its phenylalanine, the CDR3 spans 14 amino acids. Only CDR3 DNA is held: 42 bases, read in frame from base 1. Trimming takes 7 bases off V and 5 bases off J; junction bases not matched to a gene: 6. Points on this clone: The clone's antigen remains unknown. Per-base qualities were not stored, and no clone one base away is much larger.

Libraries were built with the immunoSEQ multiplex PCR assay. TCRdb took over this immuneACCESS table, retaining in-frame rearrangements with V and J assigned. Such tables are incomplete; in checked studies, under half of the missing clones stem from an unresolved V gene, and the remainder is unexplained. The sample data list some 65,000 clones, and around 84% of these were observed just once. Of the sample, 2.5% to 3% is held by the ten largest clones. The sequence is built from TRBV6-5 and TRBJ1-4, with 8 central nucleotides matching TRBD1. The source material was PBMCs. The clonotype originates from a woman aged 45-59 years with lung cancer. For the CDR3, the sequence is CASKGHRGNEKLFF. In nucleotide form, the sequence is TGTGCCAGCAAGGGGCACAGGGGGAATGAAAAACTGTTTTTT.